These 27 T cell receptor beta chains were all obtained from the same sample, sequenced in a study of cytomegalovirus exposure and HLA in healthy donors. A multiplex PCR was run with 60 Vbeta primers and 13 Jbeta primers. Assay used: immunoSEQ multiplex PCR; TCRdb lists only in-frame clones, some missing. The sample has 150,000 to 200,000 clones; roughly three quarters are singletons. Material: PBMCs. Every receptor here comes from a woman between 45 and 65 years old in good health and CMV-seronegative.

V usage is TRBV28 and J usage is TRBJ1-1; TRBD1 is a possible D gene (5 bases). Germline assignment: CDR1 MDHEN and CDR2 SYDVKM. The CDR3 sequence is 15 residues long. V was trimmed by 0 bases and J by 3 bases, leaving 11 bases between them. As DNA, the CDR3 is TGTGCCAGCAGTTTATGGGCAGGGAGGGACACTGAAGCTTTCTTT. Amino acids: CASSLWAGRDTEAFF.

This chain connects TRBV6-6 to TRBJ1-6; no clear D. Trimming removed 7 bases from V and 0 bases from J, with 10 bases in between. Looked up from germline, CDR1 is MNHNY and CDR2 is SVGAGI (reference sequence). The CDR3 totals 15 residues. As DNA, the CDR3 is TGTGCCAGCACCGGACTGAGCTCCTATAATTCACCCCTCCACTTT. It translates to CASTGLSSYNSPLHF.

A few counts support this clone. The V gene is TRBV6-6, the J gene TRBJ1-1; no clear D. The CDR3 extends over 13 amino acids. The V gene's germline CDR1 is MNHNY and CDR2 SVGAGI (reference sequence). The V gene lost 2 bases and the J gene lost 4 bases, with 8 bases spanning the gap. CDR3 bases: TGTGCCAGCAGTTACCGGGGAGGCACTGAAGCTTTCTTT. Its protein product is CASSYRGGTEAFF.

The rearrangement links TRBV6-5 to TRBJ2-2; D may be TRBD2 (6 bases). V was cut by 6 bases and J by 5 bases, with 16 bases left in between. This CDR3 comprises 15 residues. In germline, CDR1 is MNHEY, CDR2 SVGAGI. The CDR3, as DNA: TGTGCCAGCAGCCTCTTGGGACTTTCTACCGGGGAGCTGTTTTTT. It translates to CASSLLGLSTGELFF.

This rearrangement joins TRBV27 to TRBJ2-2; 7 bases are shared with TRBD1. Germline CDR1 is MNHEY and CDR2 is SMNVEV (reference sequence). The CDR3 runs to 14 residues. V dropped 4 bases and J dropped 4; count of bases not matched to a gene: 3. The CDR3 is CASSWTGPTGELFF. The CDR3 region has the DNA TGTGCCAGCAGTTGGACAGGACCCACCGGGGAGCTGTTTTTT.

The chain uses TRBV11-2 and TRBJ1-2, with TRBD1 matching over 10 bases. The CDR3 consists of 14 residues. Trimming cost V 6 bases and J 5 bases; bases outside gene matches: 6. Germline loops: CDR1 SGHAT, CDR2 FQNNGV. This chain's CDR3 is CASRDRGFVYGYTF. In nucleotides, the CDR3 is TGTGCCAGCAGGGACAGGGGGTTTGTTTATGGCTACACCTTC.

Here the CDR3 reads CASSQLAGVGEQFF. The CDR3 region has the DNA TGTGCCAGCAGCCAGTTAGCGGGAGTCGGTGAGCAGTTCTTC. V and J are TRBV6-4 and TRBJ2-1; 9 bases fit TRBD2. There are 14 residues in the CDR3. The V gene end was trimmed by 6 bases and the J gene end by 9 bases; junction bases not matched to a gene: 9. Germline CDR1 is MRHNA and CDR2 is SNTAGT.

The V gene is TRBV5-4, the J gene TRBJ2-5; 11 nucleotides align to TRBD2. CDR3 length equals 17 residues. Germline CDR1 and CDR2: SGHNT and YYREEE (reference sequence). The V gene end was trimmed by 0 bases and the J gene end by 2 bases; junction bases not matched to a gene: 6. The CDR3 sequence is CASSLVLAGGRQETQYF. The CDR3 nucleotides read TGTGCCAGCAGCTTGGTCCTAGCGGGGGGCCGACAAGAGACCCAGTACTTC.

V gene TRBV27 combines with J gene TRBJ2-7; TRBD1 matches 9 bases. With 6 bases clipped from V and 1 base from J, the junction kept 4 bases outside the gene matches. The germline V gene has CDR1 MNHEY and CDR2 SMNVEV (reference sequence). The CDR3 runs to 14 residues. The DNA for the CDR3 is TGTGCCAGCAGACAGACAGGGGGATCCTACGAGCAGTACTTC. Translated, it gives CASRQTGGSYEQYF.

CDR3 DNA: TGTGCCAGCTCACCAGGTCTATTCTCGAGGGAGCAGTACTTC. It specifies CASSPGLFSREQYF. The V call is TRBV18, the J call TRBJ2-7; D not resolved. CDR3 size: 14 residues. CDR1 and CDR2 (germline): KGHSH, LQKENI. V was trimmed by 2 bases and J by 7 bases, leaving 15 bases between them.

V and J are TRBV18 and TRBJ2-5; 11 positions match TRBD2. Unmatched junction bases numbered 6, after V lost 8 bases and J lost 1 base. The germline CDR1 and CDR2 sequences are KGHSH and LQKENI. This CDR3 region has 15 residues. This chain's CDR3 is CASGLAGGSQETQYF. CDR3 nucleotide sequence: TGTGCCAGCGGGCTAGCGGGAGGTTCCCAAGAGACCCAGTACTTC.

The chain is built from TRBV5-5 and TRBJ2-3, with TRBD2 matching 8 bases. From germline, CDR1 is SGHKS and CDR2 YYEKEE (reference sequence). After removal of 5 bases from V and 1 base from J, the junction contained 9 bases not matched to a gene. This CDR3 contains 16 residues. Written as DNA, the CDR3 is TGTGCCAGCAGTCTCCAAGCGGGGGCCCGCACAGATACGCAGTATTTT. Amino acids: CASSLQAGARTDTQYF. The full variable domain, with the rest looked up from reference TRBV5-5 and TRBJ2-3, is DAGVTQSPTHLIKTRGQQVTLRCSPISGHKSVSWYQQVLGQGPQFIFQYYEKEERGRGNFPDRFSARQFPNYSSELNVNALLLGDSALYLCASSLQAGARTDTQYFGPGTRLTVL.

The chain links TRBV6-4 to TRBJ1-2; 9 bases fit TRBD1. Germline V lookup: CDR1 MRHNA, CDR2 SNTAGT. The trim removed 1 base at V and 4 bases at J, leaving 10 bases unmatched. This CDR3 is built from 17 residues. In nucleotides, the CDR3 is TGTGCCAGCAGTGACTTAACAGGGGGCCCTGCCCCCTATGGCTACACCTTC. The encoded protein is CASSDLTGGPAPYGYTF.

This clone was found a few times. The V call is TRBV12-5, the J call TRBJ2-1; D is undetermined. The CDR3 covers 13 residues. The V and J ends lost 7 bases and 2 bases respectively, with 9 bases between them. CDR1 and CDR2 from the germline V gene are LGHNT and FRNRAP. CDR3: CASDPYTYNEQFF. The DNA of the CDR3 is TGTGCTAGTGACCCATACACCTACAATGAGCAGTTCTTC.

The CDR3 nucleotides are TGCGCCAGCAGCTTGGGACAGGAGAACACTGAAGCTTTCTTT. As protein: CASSLGQENTEAFF. The gene calls are TRBV5-1 and TRBJ1-1; possible D gene TRBD1, 6 bases. CDR1 SGHRS and CDR2 YFSETQ come from the germline V gene. The CDR3 has 14 residues. The V end was cut by 0 bases, the J end by 1 base, with 7 bases between.

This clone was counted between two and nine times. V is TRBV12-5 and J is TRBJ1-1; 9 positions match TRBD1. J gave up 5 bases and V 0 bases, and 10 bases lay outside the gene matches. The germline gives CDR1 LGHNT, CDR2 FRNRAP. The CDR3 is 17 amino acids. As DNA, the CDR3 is TGTGCTAGTGGTTTGGTACCGGGACAGGGTTTGGGGACTGAAGCTTTCTTT. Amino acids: CASGLVPGQGLGTEAFF.

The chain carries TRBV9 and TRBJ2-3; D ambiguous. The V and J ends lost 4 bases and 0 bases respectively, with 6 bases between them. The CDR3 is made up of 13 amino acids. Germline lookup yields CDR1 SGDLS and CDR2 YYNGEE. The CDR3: CASSLSSTDTQYF. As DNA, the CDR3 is TGTGCCAGCAGCCTGAGTAGCACAGATACGCAGTATTTT.

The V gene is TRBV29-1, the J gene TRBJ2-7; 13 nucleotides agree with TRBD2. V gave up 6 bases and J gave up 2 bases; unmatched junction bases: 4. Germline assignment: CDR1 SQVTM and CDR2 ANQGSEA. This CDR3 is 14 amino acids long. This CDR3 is CSVSGLAGPYEQYF. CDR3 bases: TGCAGCGTCTCGGGACTAGCGGGGCCCTACGAGCAGTACTTC.

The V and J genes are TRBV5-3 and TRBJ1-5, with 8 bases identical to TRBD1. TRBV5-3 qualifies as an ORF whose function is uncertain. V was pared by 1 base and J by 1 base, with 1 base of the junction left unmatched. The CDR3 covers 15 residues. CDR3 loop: CARSLRDRSNQPQHF. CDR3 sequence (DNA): TGTGCCAGAAGCTTGAGGGACAGGAGCAATCAGCCCCAGCATTTT.

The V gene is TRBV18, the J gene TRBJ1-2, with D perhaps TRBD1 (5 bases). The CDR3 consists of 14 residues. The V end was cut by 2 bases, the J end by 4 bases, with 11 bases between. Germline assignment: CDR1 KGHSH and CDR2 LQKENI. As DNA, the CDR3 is TGTGCCAGCTCACCAGCACAGGAAAGCTATGGCTACACCTTC. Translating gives CASSPAQESYGYTF.

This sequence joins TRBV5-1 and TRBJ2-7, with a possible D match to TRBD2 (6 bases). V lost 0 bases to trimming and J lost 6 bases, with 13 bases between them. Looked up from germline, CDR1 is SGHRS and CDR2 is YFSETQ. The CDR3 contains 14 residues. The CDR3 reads CASSLELDSGEQYF. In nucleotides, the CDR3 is TGCGCCAGCAGCTTGGAACTAGATAGCGGCGAGCAGTACTTC.

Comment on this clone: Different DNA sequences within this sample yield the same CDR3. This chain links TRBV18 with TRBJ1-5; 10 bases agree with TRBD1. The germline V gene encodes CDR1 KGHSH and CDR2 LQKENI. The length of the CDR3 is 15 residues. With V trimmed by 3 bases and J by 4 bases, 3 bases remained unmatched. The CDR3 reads CASSPGQGRNQPQHF. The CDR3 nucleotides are TGTGCCAGCTCACCGGGACAGGGGCGAAATCAGCCCCAGCATTTT.

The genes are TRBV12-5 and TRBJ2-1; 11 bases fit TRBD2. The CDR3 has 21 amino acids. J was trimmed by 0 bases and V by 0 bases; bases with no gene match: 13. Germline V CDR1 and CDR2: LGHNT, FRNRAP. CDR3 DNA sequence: TGTGCTAGTGGTTTGGTACTGTTCTCCCTAGCGGGAGGCCCCTCCTACAATGAGCAGTTCTTC. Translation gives CASGLVLFSLAGGPSYNEQFF. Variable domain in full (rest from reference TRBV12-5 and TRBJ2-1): DARVTQTPRHKVTEMGQEVTMRCQPILGHNTVFWYRQTMMQGLELLAYFRNRAPLDDSGMPKDRFSAEMPDATLATLKIQPSEPRDSAVYFCASGLVLFSLAGGPSYNEQFFGPGTRLTVL.

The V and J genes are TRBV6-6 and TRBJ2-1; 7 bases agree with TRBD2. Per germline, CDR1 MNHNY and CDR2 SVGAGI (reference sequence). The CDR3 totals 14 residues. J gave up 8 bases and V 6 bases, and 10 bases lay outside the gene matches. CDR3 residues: CASSSSGGTYEQFF. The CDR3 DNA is TGTGCCAGCAGCTCGTCGGGGGGAACGTATGAGCAGTTCTTC.

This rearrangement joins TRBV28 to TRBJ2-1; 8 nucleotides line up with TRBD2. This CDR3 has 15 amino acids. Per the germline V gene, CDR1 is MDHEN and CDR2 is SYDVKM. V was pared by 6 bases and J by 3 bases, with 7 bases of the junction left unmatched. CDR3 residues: CASSLAGGGYNEQFF. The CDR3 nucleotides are TGTGCCAGCAGCCTGGCGGGAGGAGGCTACAATGAGCAGTTCTTC.

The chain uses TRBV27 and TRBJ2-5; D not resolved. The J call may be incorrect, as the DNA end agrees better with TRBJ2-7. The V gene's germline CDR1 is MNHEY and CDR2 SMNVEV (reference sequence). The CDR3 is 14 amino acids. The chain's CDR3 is CASNRRDTPYEQYF. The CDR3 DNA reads TGTGCCAGCAATAGGCGAGACACACCATACGAGCAGTACTTC.

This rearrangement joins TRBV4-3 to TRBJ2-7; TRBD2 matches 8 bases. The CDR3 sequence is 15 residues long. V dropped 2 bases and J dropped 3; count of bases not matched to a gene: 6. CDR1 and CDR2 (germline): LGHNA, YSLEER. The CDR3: CASSQLGGGNYEQYF. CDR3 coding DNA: TGCGCCAGCAGCCAACTCGGGGGGGGGAACTACGAGCAGTACTTC.